A single sample is the source of the 8 T cell receptor beta chains below, sequenced in a study of cytomegalovirus exposure and HLA in healthy donors. Use of 60 Vbeta and 13 Jbeta primers characterized the PCR. TCRdb's table, derived via immunoSEQ multiplex PCR, lists solely in-frame clones and lacks some. The data show roughly 100,000 clones, 76% seen once. The source material was PBMCs. All receptors come from a man between 40 and 49 years old in good health and CMV-seronegative.

This clone came up once. The chain joins TRBV14 to TRBJ2-1, with D possibly matching TRBD2 (5 bases). The length of the CDR3 is 14 residues. Germline loops: CDR1 SGHDN, CDR2 FVKESK. V gave up 5 bases and J gave up 0 bases, with 8 bases separating them. The CDR3 coding sequence is TGTGCCAGCAGCGCTAGCTACTCCTACAATGAGCAGTTCTTC. The encoded protein is CASSASYSYNEQFF. Based on the CDR3 plus reference TRBV14 and TRBJ2-1, the full variable domain is EAGVTQFPSHSVIEKGQTVTLRCDPISGHDNLYWYRRVMGKEIKFLLHFVKESKQDESGMPNNRFLAERTGGTYSTLKVQPAELEDSGVYFCASSASYSYNEQFFGPGTRLTVL.

This clone appeared a few times. The chain employs TRBV9 and TRBJ1-2; 7 bases agree with TRBD1. CDR1 and CDR2 (germline): SGDLS, YYNGEE. This CDR3 comprises 15 residues. The ends lost 1 base at V and 8 bases at J; junction bases unmatched: 11. The CDR3: CASSVTRQGIEGYTF. The DNA of the CDR3 is TGTGCCAGCAGCGTAACCAGACAGGGTATTGAGGGCTACACCTTC.

As concerns this clone: In the same sample, other DNA sequences code for this CDR3. The chain links TRBV10-3 to TRBJ2-7; D call uncertain. The germline gives CDR1 ENHRY, CDR2 SYGVKD. The CDR3 is 13 amino acids. The V and J ends lost 0 bases and 3 bases respectively, with 6 bases between them. For the CDR3, the DNA is TGTGCCATCAGTGAGTCGCGGTTCTACGAGCAGTACTTC. Amino acids: CAISESRFYEQYF.

The chain couples TRBV13 to TRBJ2-5; weak D call: TRBD2 (5 bases). Germline loops: CDR1 PRHDT, CDR2 FYEKMQ (reference sequence). The CDR3 covers 16 residues. Trimming cost V 7 bases and J 1 base, with 19 bases left between them. The CDR3 DNA follows: TGTGCCAGCAACTCGAACACGGGGAACAGCCAAGAGACCCAGTACTTC. As protein: CASNSNTGNSQETQYF.

This clone was observed a few times. The rearrangement joins TRBV2 to TRBJ1-5; D not resolved. The CDR3 consists of 14 residues. The V gene lost 4 bases and the J gene lost 3 bases, with 10 bases spanning the gap. Per germline, CDR1 SNHLY and CDR2 FYNNEI. CDR3 residues: CASSGHLNNQPQHF. The CDR3 nucleotides are TGTGCCAGCAGTGGACACCTGAACAATCAGCCCCAGCATTTT.

The V call is TRBV7-2, the J call TRBJ2-2, with D possibly being TRBD2 (5 bases). The CDR3 covers 15 residues. Germline V gene lookup returns CDR1 SGHTA and CDR2 FQGNSA. The V and J ends lost 10 bases and 3 bases respectively, with 18 bases between them. In DNA, the CDR3 is TGTGCCATCCCGAGGGAGTTGCGTTACACCGGGGAGCTGTTTTTT. This translates into CAIPRELRYTGELFF.

The chain is built from TRBV19 and TRBJ1-2; 9 bases match TRBD1. Germline V CDR1 and CDR2: LNHDA, SQIVND (reference sequence). The CDR3 totals 16 residues. J gave up 5 bases and V 3 bases, and 10 bases lay outside the gene matches. DNA of the CDR3: TGTGCCAGTAGTATTCCCTTCGGGACAGGGCAATATGGCTACACCTTC. Its protein product is CASSIPFGTGQYGYTF.

This chain connects TRBV28 to TRBJ2-7; maybe TRBD2 (6 bases). In germline, CDR1 is MDHEN, CDR2 SYDVKM. V lost 5 bases and J 1 base, leaving 15 bases between the germline ends. The CDR3 has 15 residues. CDR3 protein: CASSPLRDSSYEQYF. In nucleotides, the CDR3 is TGTGCCAGCAGTCCCCTGCGGGATTCTTCCTACGAGCAGTACTTC.